The clone carrying this TCR beta chain came up a few times. Unmatched junction bases numbered 23, after V lost 6 bases and J lost 2 bases. Germline values: CDR1 SGHRS, CDR2 YFSETQ. The CDR3 runs to 20 residues. Measured with immunoSEQ multiplex PCR; TCRdb has only the in-frame clones, and not every one. The repertoire holds 150,000 to 200,000 clones, with about 80% as singletons. This specimen belongs to a study of blood T cell repertoires in COVID-19. The sequence came from a man aged 55 to 69 with acute or convalescent COVID-19. This chain joins TRBV5-1 and TRBJ1-5, with 7 bases identical to TRBD1. The specimen was peripheral blood. The CDR3 DNA is TGCGCCAGCACTCAAATTAGCCGGGACAGCACAGAGGGGGGCAATCAGCCCCAGCATTTT. Residues: CASTQISRDSTEGGNQPQHF.